One sample yielded the 28 T cell receptor beta chains listed below, sequenced in a study of blood T cell repertoires in COVID-19. Profiling relied on immunoSEQ multiplex PCR, and the TCRdb table lists in-frame clones only, not all of them. The sample consists of around 250,000 clones, around 84% of them appearing once. The sequencing sample was made of PBMCs or T cells enriched from blood (not recorded which). The receptors were gathered from a woman between 50 and 59 years old who had recovered from COVID-19.

The V call is TRBV19, the J call TRBJ1-5; 10 positions match TRBD1. The V gene's germline CDR1 is LNHDA and CDR2 SQIVND (reference sequence). The CDR3 consists of 15 residues. Trimming removed 5 bases from V and 4 bases from J; junction bases left unmatched: 5. Written as DNA, the CDR3 is TGTGCCAGTAGTGCGACAGGGGGCGCAAATCAGCCCCAGCATTTT. It specifies CASSATGGANQPQHF.

This clone was seen more than once but under ten times. The chain links TRBV7-9 to TRBJ1-1; maybe TRBD1 (5 bases). The germline V gene has CDR1 SEHNR and CDR2 FQNEAQ (reference sequence). The CDR3 runs to 14 residues. V gave up 4 bases and J gave up 0 bases, with 9 bases separating them. The CDR3 reads CASSSQTVNTEAFF. In DNA form, the CDR3 reads TGTGCCAGCAGCTCACAGACAGTGAACACTGAAGCTTTCTTT.

The V and J genes are TRBV5-1 and TRBJ1-3, with TRBD1 matching over 8 bases. The V gene end was trimmed by 4 bases and the J gene end by 2 bases; junction bases not matched to a gene: 2. Germline CDR1 is SGHRS and CDR2 is YFSETQ. This CDR3 is 14 amino acids long. The DNA for the CDR3 is TGCGCCAGCAGCAACAGGGGGACTGGAAACACCATATATTTT. The encoded protein is CASSNRGTGNTIYF.

The chain uses TRBV27 and TRBJ2-3, with D possibly TRBD1 on 6 matching bases. The V gene's germline CDR1 is MNHEY and CDR2 SMNVEV (reference sequence). The CDR3 is 13 amino acids. Trimming stripped 7 bases from V and 5 bases from J, with 13 bases between. In DNA form, the CDR3 reads TGTGCCAGCAATGTCAGGGGCCAAGATACGCAGTATTTT. Its protein product is CASNVRGQDTQYF.

With regard to this clone: The junction departs from germline at one end; a sequencing error may be responsible. V gene TRBV7-7 combines with J gene TRBJ2-5, with D perhaps matching TRBD2 (6 bases). CDR1 is SSHAT and CDR2 is FNYEAQ in the germline V gene (reference sequence). CDR3 length equals 15 residues. As DNA, the CDR3 is TGTGCTAGCAGCCCTAGCGTGGGAGGCTCGGGGACCCAGTACTTC. This translates into CASSPSVGGSGTQYF.

The chain carries TRBV7-2 and TRBJ2-2; D not certain. Trimming cost V 5 bases and J 5 bases, with 24 bases left between them. The CDR3 consists of 18 residues. Germline assignment: CDR1 SGHTA and CDR2 FQGNSA. The CDR3 reads CASSQTLGSKRGTGELFF. CDR3 bases: TGTGCCAGCAGCCAAACCCTAGGTTCAAAGCGTGGGACCGGGGAGCTGTTTTTT. Full variable domain (remainder filled in from reference TRBV7-2 and TRBJ2-2): GAGVSQSPSNKVTEKGKDVELRCDPISGHTALYWYRQSLGQGLEFLIYFQGNSAPDKSGLPSDRFSAERTGGSVSTLTIQRTQQEDSAVYLCASSQTLGSKRGTGELFFGEGSRLTVL.

The chain recombines TRBV18 with TRBJ1-6, with a possible D match to TRBD1 (5 bases). Germline assignment: CDR1 KGHSH and CDR2 LQKENI. CDR3 length: 16 amino acids. V was shortened by 4 bases and J by 7 bases, with 17 bases between the two germline ends. In DNA, the CDR3 is TGTGCCAGCTCACAGGATGGTGGGGGGAACAATTCACCCCTCCACTTT. Its translation: CASSQDGGGNNSPLHF. Together with reference TRBV18 and TRBJ1-6, the CDR3 gives the full variable domain: NAGVMQNPRHLVRRRGQEARLRCSPMKGHSHVYWYRQLPEEGLKFMVYLQKENIIDESGMPKERFSAEFPKEGPSILRIQQVVRGDSAAYFCASSQDGGGNNSPLHFGNGTRLTVT.

V and J are TRBV19 and TRBJ2-1, with TRBD2 matching over 10 bases. Germline V gene sequence: CDR1 LNHDA, CDR2 SQIVND (reference sequence). The CDR3 consists of 12 residues. V dropped 7 bases and J dropped 6; count of bases not matched to a gene: 0. This chain's CDR3 is CASTSGSNEQFF. The DNA for the CDR3 is TGTGCCAGTACTAGCGGGAGCAATGAGCAGTTCTTC.

This chain links TRBV6-8 with TRBJ1-2; TRBD1 is a possible D gene (5 bases). V was cut by 8 bases and J by 3 bases, with 16 bases left in between. Germline V lookup: CDR1 MNHGY, CDR2 SAAAGT. This CDR3 is built from 14 residues. The CDR3 reads CASSMAGNYYGYTF. The DNA for the CDR3 is TGTGCCAGCTCTATGGCAGGGAACTACTATGGCTACACCTTC.

V gene TRBV9 combines with J gene TRBJ2-2; no clear D. CDR1 and CDR2 (germline): SGDLS, YYNGEE. V was trimmed by 4 bases and J by 7 bases, leaving 8 bases between them. The CDR3 consists of 12 residues. CDR3 coding DNA: TGTGCCAGCAGCAGAGCTGGCGGGGAGCTGTTTTTT. Protein: CASSRAGGELFF.

The genes are TRBV2 and TRBJ1-6, with D uncertain. Trimming stripped 3 bases from V and 2 bases from J, with 5 bases between. Germline CDR1 and CDR2: SNHLY and FYNNEI. CDR3 length: 14 amino acids. This CDR3 reads CASSDPAYNSPLHF. The CDR3 coding sequence is TGTGCCAGCAGTGACCCAGCCTATAATTCACCCCTCCACTTT.

The chain has TRBV2 and TRBJ1-1; a weak D match, TRBD1 (5 bases). The CDR3 length is 13 residues. Trimming left V 5 bases short and J 5 bases short, with 12 bases between. Germline loops: CDR1 SNHLY, CDR2 FYNNEI. In nucleotides, the CDR3 is TGTGCCAGCAGTATTGAGGGGAGGACTGAAGCTTTCTTT. Translation gives CASSIEGRTEAFF.

This clone has a handful of counts. The V and J genes are TRBV27 and TRBJ2-2, with D perhaps matching TRBD1 (6 bases). The germline V gene has CDR1 MNHEY and CDR2 SMNVEV (reference sequence). This CDR3 contains 16 residues. Trimming took off 7 bases at V and 4 bases at J, with 19 bases between the two ends. The CDR3 region has the DNA TGTGCCAGCACCTTAAGGCCACAGGGCGGCACCGGGGAGCTGTTTTTT. It specifies CASTLRPQGGTGELFF.

The chain combines TRBV5-1 with TRBJ1-2, with 7 positions matching TRBD1. The CDR3 extends over 14 amino acids. V shed 0 bases, J shed 8 bases, and the junction held 7 bases outside the gene matches. The V gene's germline CDR1 is SGHRS and CDR2 YFSETQ. The CDR3 DNA reads as TGCGCCAGCAGCTTGGAGGGACAGAATAGGGGCTACACCTTC. It specifies CASSLEGQNRGYTF.

The chain is built from TRBV7-9 and TRBJ1-4; TRBD1 might be the D (6 bases). CDR3 length: 15 residues. The germline V and J ends were trimmed by 4 bases and 4 bases, with 13 bases remaining between them. Looked up from germline, CDR1 is SEHNR and CDR2 is FQNEAQ (reference sequence). Here the CDR3 reads CASSYRTDNNEKLFF. DNA of the CDR3: TGTGCCAGCAGCTACCGGACAGATAATAATGAAAAACTGTTTTTT.

This chain uses TRBV5-8 with TRBJ2-1; 8 bases fit TRBD2. With 4 bases clipped from V and 1 base from J, the junction kept 7 bases outside the gene matches. Germline V gives CDR1 SGHTS, CDR2 YDEGEE. The CDR3 is 16 amino acids. CDR3 amino acids: CASSLFGGASYNEQFF. The CDR3 nucleotides are TGTGCCAGCAGCCTCTTCGGGGGGGCGTCCTACAATGAGCAGTTCTTC.

The chain couples TRBV9 to TRBJ1-3; D is uncertain. The CDR3 totals 16 residues. V gave up 1 base and J gave up 2 bases, with 13 bases separating them. Germline values: CDR1 SGDLS, CDR2 YYNGEE. CDR3 bases: TGTGCCAGCAGCGTATTAGCACAAATAGCTGGAAACACCATATATTTT. Translated: CASSVLAQIAGNTIYF.

The V call is TRBV5-6, the J call TRBJ1-1, with 7 positions matching TRBD1. V gave up 4 bases and J gave up 11 bases; unmatched junction bases: 11. Per germline, CDR1 SGHDT and CDR2 YYEEEE. The CDR3 is 13 amino acids. The CDR3 here is CASSPRTGRGAFF. The DNA for the CDR3 is TGTGCCAGCAGCCCTAGGACAGGCCGAGGGGCTTTCTTT.

V and J are TRBV29-1 and TRBJ2-5; D unclear. The V and J ends lost 0 bases and 2 bases respectively, with 13 bases between them. CDR1 and CDR2 (germline): SQVTM, ANQGSEA. CDR3 length equals 15 residues. The CDR3 spells CSVEDFKRRQETQYF. DNA of the CDR3: TGCAGCGTTGAAGACTTCAAACGGAGACAAGAGACCCAGTACTTC.

This clone showed up just once. The rearrangement links TRBV28 to TRBJ2-7; 7 positions agree with TRBD2. The CDR3 is 16 residues long. J gave up 2 bases and V 4 bases, and 11 bases lay outside the gene matches. The germline gives CDR1 MDHEN, CDR2 SYDVKM. The CDR3 region is CASSSPGGSRAYEQYF. The CDR3, as DNA: TGTGCCAGCAGTTCCCCGGGAGGTAGTAGGGCCTACGAGCAGTACTTC.

This chain uses TRBV28 with TRBJ2-7; D perhaps matches TRBD1 (5 bases). Deletions cut 3 bases from V and 2 bases from J, with 20 bases between. Germline CDR1 and CDR2: MDHEN and SYDVKM. CDR3 size: 17 residues. The CDR3 DNA is TGTGCCAGCAGTTTTGGTCAGGGTCCCGCATTCCCCTACGAGCAGTACTTC. It yields the protein CASSFGQGPAFPYEQYF. The entire variable domain, with the rest obtained from reference TRBV28 and TRBJ2-7, is as follows: DVKVTQSSRYLVKRTGEKVFLECVQDMDHENMFWYRQDPGLGLRLIYFSYDVKMKEKGDIPEGYSVSREKKERFSLILESASTNQTSMYLCASSFGQGPAFPYEQYFGPGTRLTVT.

The rearrangement joins TRBV2 to TRBJ1-1, with TRBD1 matching 7 bases. The junction had 8 bases not matched to a gene; V was cut back by 6 bases and J by 1 base. CDR1 and CDR2 from the germline V gene are SNHLY and FYNNEI. The CDR3 is 15 amino acids. The CDR3 here is CASSSLDRTNTEAFF. CDR3 sequence (DNA): TGTGCCAGCAGCTCGCTGGACAGGACGAACACTGAAGCTTTCTTT.

The V and J genes are TRBV6-1 and TRBJ1-2, with 7 bases that match TRBD1. Trimming took 0 bases from V and 3 from J; bases not matched to a gene: 7. Germline assignment: CDR1 MNHNS and CDR2 SASEGT. This CDR3 has 16 amino acids. DNA for the CDR3: TGTGCCAGCAGTGAAGCGGTGACAGGGTCCTACTATGGCTACACCTTC. Its translation is CASSEAVTGSYYGYTF.

The genes are TRBV29-1 and TRBJ2-2, with unresolved D. The V end was cut by 6 bases, the J end by 3 bases, with 5 bases between. The CDR3 has 11 amino acids. The germline V gene encodes CDR1 SQVTM and CDR2 ANQGSEA. Written as DNA, the CDR3 is TGCAGCGTAGCCCACACCGGGGAGCTGTTTTTT. Translated, it gives CSVAHTGELFF.

V is TRBV7-3 and J is TRBJ2-3; perhaps TRBD2 as D (5 bases). CDR1 SGHTA and CDR2 FQGTGA come from the germline V gene. The CDR3 spans 13 residues. V lost 5 bases and J lost 8, with 14 bases in between. The CDR3 spells CASSPSGVTTQYF. The CDR3 nucleotides are TGTGCCAGCAGCCCTTCCGGGGTCACTACGCAGTATTTT.

The genes are TRBV29-1 and TRBJ2-1; 9 nucleotides agree with TRBD1. The CDR3 is 11 residues long. CDR1 and CDR2 (germline): SQVTM, ANQGSEA. J lost 16 bases, V lost 6 bases, and 10 bases had no gene match. DNA of the CDR3: TGCAGCGTACAACAGGGGGCGCCATCTTTCTTC. Translating it yields CSVQQGAPSFF.

This sequence joins TRBV14 and TRBJ1-2; no definite D call. Trimming removed 0 bases from V and 8 bases from J, with 10 bases in between. Germline-derived CDR1 and CDR2 are SGHDN and FVKESK. The CDR3 runs to 13 residues. The CDR3: CASSQETSVGYTF. CDR3 sequence (DNA): TGTGCCAGCAGCCAAGAAACAAGTGTGGGCTACACCTTC.

The CDR3 here is CASSFGLTYNEQFF. Written as DNA, the CDR3 is TGTGCCAGCAGCTTCGGGTTGACCTACAATGAGCAGTTCTTC. The J gene is TRBJ2-1, the V gene TRBV7-9, with D uncertain. Germline CDR1 SEHNR, CDR2 FQNEAQ (reference sequence). This CDR3 is built from 14 residues. The ends were cut back, 3 bases at V and 2 bases at J, with 8 bases in the middle. Based on the CDR3 plus reference TRBV7-9 and TRBJ2-1, the full variable domain is DTGVSQNPRHKITKRGQNVTFRCDPISEHNRLYWYRQTLGQGPEFLTYFQNEAQLEKSRLLSDRFSAERPKGSFSTLEIQRTEQGDSAMYLCASSFGLTYNEQFFGPGTRLTVL.